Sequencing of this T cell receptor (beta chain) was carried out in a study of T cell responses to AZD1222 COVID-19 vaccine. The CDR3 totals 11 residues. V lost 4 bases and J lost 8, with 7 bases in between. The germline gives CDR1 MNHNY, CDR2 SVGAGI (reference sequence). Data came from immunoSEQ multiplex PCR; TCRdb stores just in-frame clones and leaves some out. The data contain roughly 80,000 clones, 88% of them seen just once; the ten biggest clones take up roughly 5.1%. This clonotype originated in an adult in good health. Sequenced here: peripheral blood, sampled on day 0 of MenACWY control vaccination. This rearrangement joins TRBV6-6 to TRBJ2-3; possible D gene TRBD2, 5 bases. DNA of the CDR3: TGTGCCAGCAGTTTAGAGGGTACGCAGTATTTT. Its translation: CASSLEGTQYF.